This T cell receptor beta chain was identified in a study of cytomegalovirus exposure and HLA in healthy donors. Whole-study results and caveats: Among immune exposure information, only CMV serostatus was available. It was assumed in the presence/absence analyses that sequencing depth was roughly uniform across donors.

About this clone itself: Its antigen is still unknown.

The PCR had 60 Vbeta and 13 Jbeta primers. Libraries were prepared by immunoSEQ multiplex PCR; TCRdb keeps only in-frame clonotypes and omits some of them. This repertoire includes more than 65,000 clones. Sequenced input: PBMCs. This TCR was recovered from a man aged 40-49 years in good health and CMV-seronegative.

This chain's CDR3 is CASSHLQAGSSSTDTQYF. In nucleotides, the CDR3 is TGTGCCAGCAGCCACCTTCAGGCAGGCAGCTCTAGCACAGATACGCAGTATTTT. This sequence joins TRBV14 and TRBJ2-3; D is uncertain. CDR3 length: 18 residues. The V and J ends lost 3 bases and 0 bases respectively, with 19 bases between them. CDR1 and CDR2 (germline): SGHDN, FVKESK.